This T cell receptor beta chain was sequenced during a study of circulating CD8 cells and anti-PD-1 response in melanoma. Findings of the study overall: Published repertoire comparisons used only baseline and M1 samples from a small cohort with few responders.

The J segment lost 0 bases and the V segment lost 10 bases, leaving 8 bases of the junction unmatched. The CDR3 totals 15 residues. Germline lookup yields CDR1 MNHEY and CDR2 SMNVEV (reference sequence). This clonotype is categorized as large (0.1 to 1%). Its antigen remains unknown. Each library started from roughly 16 ng of total RNA using the QIAseq Immune Repertoire TCR panel. TCRdb used MiXCR to reprocess the reads, holding one entry per CDR3 protein. Among about a thousand distinct CDR3 sequences listed, 6.9% were seen once. Four subsets defined by PD-1 and/or TIGIT were sorted from live CD3+CD8+TCRalphabeta+ cells.

Sequenced material: CD8+ T cells from PBMCs, taken at baseline or after one month of anti-PD-1 therapy (not recorded which). This chain joins TRBV27 and TRBJ2-1; 8 bases are a match to TRBD2. The receptor was isolated from a human donor with melanoma. In nucleotides, the CDR3 is TGTGCCACCTTCCCCGGGACTAGCTCCTACAATGAGCAGTTCTTC. Encoded protein: CATFPGTSSYNEQFF.